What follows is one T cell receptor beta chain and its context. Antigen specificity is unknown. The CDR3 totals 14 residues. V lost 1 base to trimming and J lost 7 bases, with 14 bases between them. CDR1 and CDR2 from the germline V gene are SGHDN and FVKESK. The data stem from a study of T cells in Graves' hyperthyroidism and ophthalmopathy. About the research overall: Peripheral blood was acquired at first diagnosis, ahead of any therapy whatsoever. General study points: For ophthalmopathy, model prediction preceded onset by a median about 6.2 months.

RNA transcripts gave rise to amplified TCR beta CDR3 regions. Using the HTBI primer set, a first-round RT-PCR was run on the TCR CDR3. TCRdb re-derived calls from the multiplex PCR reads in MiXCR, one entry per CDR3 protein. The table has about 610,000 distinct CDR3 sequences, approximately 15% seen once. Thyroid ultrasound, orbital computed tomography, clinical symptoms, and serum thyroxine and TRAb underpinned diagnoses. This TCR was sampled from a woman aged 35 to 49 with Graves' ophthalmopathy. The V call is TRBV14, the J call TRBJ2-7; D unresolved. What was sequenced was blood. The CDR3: CASSQVGYSDEQYF. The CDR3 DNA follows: TGTGCCAGCAGCCAAGTCGGATACTCTGATGAGCAGTACTTC.